Included here is one T cell receptor (beta chain) sequence, with context. The data derive from a study of CD8 T cells in Susac syndrome. J gave up 6 bases and V 0 bases, and 5 bases lay outside the gene matches. The CDR3 contains 15 residues. Germline loops: CDR1 SGHRS, CDR2 YFSETQ. When the RNA was reverse transcribed, random hexamers were used with an input of roughly 0.5 to 1 ug. Multiplex immunoSEQ PCR targeted 54 Vbeta and 13 Jbeta TCR beta segments. TCRdb recomputed calls from the immunoSEQ multiplex PCR reads with MiXCR, one row per CDR3 protein. In the table there are some 260,000 distinct CDR3 sequences, around 95% of which are singletons.

The source material was CD4+ T cells from PBMCs. This chain joins TRBV5-1 and TRBJ2-2; 7 positions agree with TRBD2. This sequence originates from a human donor with multiple sclerosis. CDR3: CASSLGDYRAGELFF. The CDR3 nucleotides are TGCGCCAGCAGCTTGGGGGACTACCGCGCCGGGGAGCTGTTTTTT.